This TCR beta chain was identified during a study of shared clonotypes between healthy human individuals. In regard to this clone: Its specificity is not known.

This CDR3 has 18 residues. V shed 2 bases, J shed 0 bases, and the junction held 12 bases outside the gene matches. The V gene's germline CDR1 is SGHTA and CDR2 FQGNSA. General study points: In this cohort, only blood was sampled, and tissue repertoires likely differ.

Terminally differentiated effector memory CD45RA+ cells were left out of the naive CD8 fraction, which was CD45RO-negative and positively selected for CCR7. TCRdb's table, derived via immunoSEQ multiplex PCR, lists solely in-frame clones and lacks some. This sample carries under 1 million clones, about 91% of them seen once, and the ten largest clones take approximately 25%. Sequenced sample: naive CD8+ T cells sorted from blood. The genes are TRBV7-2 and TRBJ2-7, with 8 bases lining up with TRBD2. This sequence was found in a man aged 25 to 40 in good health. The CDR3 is CASSLNGLAYHLSYEQYF. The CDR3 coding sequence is TGTGCCAGCAGCTTAAACGGACTAGCTTATCACCTCTCCTACGAGCAGTACTTC. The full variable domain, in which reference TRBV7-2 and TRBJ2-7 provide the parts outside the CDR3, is GAGVSQSPSNKVTEKGKDVELRCDPISGHTALYWYRQSLGQGLEFLIYFQGNSAPDKSGLPSDRFSAERTGGSVSTLTIQRTQQEDSAVYLCASSLNGLAYHLSYEQYFGPGTRLTVT.